This T cell receptor beta chain was identified during a study of cytomegalovirus exposure and HLA in healthy donors. Study-wide points: In vitro confirmation showed a few CMV-associated chains to be CMV antigen specific. There were fewer than 200 TCR beta chains listed as cytomegalovirus-associated. First-cohort TCR clusters tended to co-occur in the approximately 110 validation repertoires, a later analysis found.

The germline gives CDR1 MDHEN, CDR2 SYDVKM. Trimming cost V 6 bases and J 5 bases; bases outside gene matches: 8. This CDR3 is built from 16 residues. Details on this clone: The antigen remains undetermined.

The assay was immunoSEQ multiplex PCR, and TCRdb's table has in-frame clones only and misses some. The sample includes 50,000 or so clones, 94% of them seen just once. The donors were part of the validation cohort, which consisted of about 130 subjects and was separate from the first cohort of roughly 620 subjects. V gene TRBV28 combines with J gene TRBJ2-2, with 11 bases lining up with TRBD2. The receptor was derived from a young woman in good health and CMV-seropositive. Sequences were obtained from PBMCs. CDR3 sequence: CASRPTSGSRTGELFF. CDR3 sequence (DNA): TGTGCCAGCAGACCCACTAGCGGGAGTCGGACCGGGGAGCTGTTTTTT.